This TCR beta chain was captured in a study of T cells in Graves' hyperthyroidism and ophthalmopathy. A NOSPECS grade of at least 4, a Clinical Activity Score of at least 3 and duration under 3 months were recorded in ophthalmopathy patients. Each diagnosis drew on symptoms, thyroxine, TRAb, thyroid ultrasound and orbital computed tomography findings. Comments on this clonotype: A clone one base away is much larger, so this may be a read error.

Authors of the study amplified TCR beta CDR3 regions from RNA transcripts. HTBI primers drove first-round RT-PCR of the TCR CDR3. TCRdb reprocessed the multiplex PCR reads with MiXCR, giving one entry per CDR3 protein. The sample has over 250,000 distinct CDR3 sequences; about an eighth are singletons. The sample consisted of blood. This sequence was found in a woman aged 40 to 55 with Graves' ophthalmopathy.

In DNA, the CDR3 is TGTGCCAGCAGCTTAGACGGGGGGCCAGATACGCAGTGTTTT. Protein sequence: CASSLDGGPDTQCF. The chain has TRBV7-2 and TRBJ2-3, with D possibly being TRBD2 (7 bases). This CDR3 region has 14 residues. In germline, CDR1 is SGHTA, CDR2 FQGNSA.